The 4 T cell receptor beta chains below come from one sample, sequenced in a study of blood T cell repertoires in COVID-19. The method was immunoSEQ multiplex PCR; TCRdb's version includes in-frame clones alone and lacks a portion of them. The table includes 85,000 to 130,000 clones, around four fifths detected once. Material: peripheral blood. The receptors come from a man aged 55 to 70 with acute or convalescent COVID-19.

The rearrangement links TRBV9 to TRBJ2-3; D possibly corresponds to TRBD2 (6 bases). This CDR3 is 13 amino acids long. Germline CDR1 SGDLS, CDR2 YYNGEE. The germline V and J ends were trimmed by 4 bases and 5 bases, with 11 bases remaining between them. The CDR3: CASSSAGLDTQYF. DNA for the CDR3: TGTGCCAGCAGCTCCGCGGGGCTAGATACGCAGTATTTT.

The V and J genes are TRBV19 and TRBJ1-5; 10 bases map to TRBD1. The CDR3 sequence is 15 residues long. Germline values: CDR1 LNHDA, CDR2 SQIVND (reference sequence). Unmatched junction bases numbered 7, after V lost 4 bases and J lost 7 bases. In DNA form, the CDR3 reads TGTGCCAGTAGTACCCTTGGACAGGGGGGGCAGCCCCAGCATTTT. It translates to CASSTLGQGGQPQHF.

This clone appeared a single time. The chain has TRBV2 and TRBJ2-7, with 10 bases that match TRBD1. The trim removed 4 bases at V and 4 bases at J, leaving 4 bases unmatched. The germline gives CDR1 SNHLY, CDR2 FYNNEI. This CDR3 comprises 14 residues. The CDR3 sequence: CASSGQGAGYEQYV. The CDR3 DNA sequence: TGTGCCAGCAGTGGACAGGGGGCGGGATACGAGCAGTACGTC.

This chain links TRBV3-1 (or the pseudogene TRBV3-2) with TRBJ1-4; a weak D match, TRBD1 (5 bases). This CDR3 is 17 amino acids long. Germline V CDR1 and CDR2: LGHDT, YNNKEL (reference sequence). V was clipped by 4 bases and J by 4 bases, with 19 bases between them. The CDR3, as DNA: TGTGCCAGCAGCCCATCGAGGGGCCGGGGGATTAATGAAAAACTGTTTTTT. Translated: CASSPSRGRGINEKLFF.